The 20 T cell receptor beta chains in this list originate from one sample, sequenced in a study of cytomegalovirus exposure and HLA in healthy donors. Data came from immunoSEQ multiplex PCR; TCRdb stores just in-frame clones and leaves some out. The table shows about 140,000 clones, with approximately 85% occurring only once. Material: PBMCs. The receptors originated from a woman aged 25 to 39 in good health and CMV-seronegative.

The genes are TRBV5-4 and TRBJ1-3; D is unresolved. The V and J ends lost 4 bases and 1 base respectively, with 12 bases between them. The CDR3 contains 15 residues. Looked up from germline, CDR1 is SGHNT and CDR2 is YYREEE (reference sequence). CDR3 sequence (DNA): TGTGCCAGCAGCCAAGGTGGGCCTTCTGGAAACACCATATATTTT. Protein: CASSQGGPSGNTIYF.

The chain combines TRBV19 with TRBJ1-1; TRBD1 matches 8 bases. Trimming cost V 6 bases and J 1 base; bases outside gene matches: 4. The V gene's germline CDR1 is LNHDA and CDR2 SQIVND (reference sequence). CDR3 length equals 14 residues. This CDR3 reads CASSRGTGNTEAFF. The CDR3 DNA reads as TGTGCCAGTAGCCGCGGGACAGGGAACACTGAAGCTTTCTTT. Together with reference TRBV19 and TRBJ1-1, the CDR3 gives the full variable domain: DGGITQSPKYLFRKEGQNVTLSCEQNLNHDAMYWYRQDPGQGLRLIYYSQIVNDFQKGDIAEGYSVSREKKESFPLTVTSAQKNPTAFYLCASSRGTGNTEAFFGQGTRLTVV.

The chain joins TRBV7-3 to TRBJ1-2; D remains unclear. Trimming stripped 8 bases from V and 8 bases from J, with 12 bases between. The germline V gene encodes CDR1 SGHTA and CDR2 FQGTGA. CDR3 size: 11 residues. Here the CDR3 reads CASGDSYGYTF. For the CDR3, the DNA is TGTGCCAGCGGTGACTCGTACGGCTACACCTTC.

This sequence joins TRBV10-3 and TRBJ1-2, with 10 bases aligning to TRBD1. The ends lost 4 bases at V and 3 bases at J; junction bases unmatched: 8. The CDR3 sequence is 16 residues long. The germline CDR1 and CDR2 sequences are ENHRY and SYGVKD. As DNA, the CDR3 is TGTGCCATCAGTGCCCACCGGGACAGGGGATACTATGGCTACACCTTC. As protein: CAISAHRDRGYYGYTF.

The chain recombines TRBV7-2 with TRBJ1-2; D is unresolved. Per germline, CDR1 SGHTA and CDR2 FQGNSA. There are 13 residues in the CDR3. The V and J ends lost 1 base and 7 bases respectively, with 10 bases between them. CDR3 in amino acids: CASSLEAVSGYTF. As DNA, the CDR3 is TGTGCCAGCAGCTTAGAGGCGGTTAGTGGCTACACCTTC.

The CDR3 spells CASSRRGTGDGEQYF. CDR3 nucleotide sequence: TGTGCCAGCTCACGAAGGGGGACAGGGGACGGCGAGCAGTACTTC. The chain combines TRBV18 with TRBJ2-7; 10 positions agree with TRBD1. The junction had 9 bases not matched to a gene; V was cut back by 4 bases and J by 6 bases. The CDR3 extends over 15 amino acids. The germline V gene encodes CDR1 KGHSH and CDR2 LQKENI. Complete variable domain (other parts from reference TRBV18 and TRBJ2-7): NAGVMQNPRHLVRRRGQEARLRCSPMKGHSHVYWYRQLPEEGLKFMVYLQKENIIDESGMPKERFSAEFPKEGPSILRIQQVVRGDSAAYFCASSRRGTGDGEQYFGPGTRLTVT.

This clone appeared a few times. V and J are TRBV4-1 and TRBJ2-7; 16 bases map to TRBD2. The CDR3 is 19 amino acids. Germline CDR1 reads MGHRA; CDR2 reads YSYEKL. V gave up 4 bases and J gave up 3 bases; unmatched junction bases: 12. The CDR3 coding sequence is TGCGCCAGCAGCCCATGGGTAGGGACTAGCGGGGGGGCCGGCTACGAGCAGTACTTC. Amino acids: CASSPWVGTSGGAGYEQYF.

The chain joins TRBV21-1 to TRBJ2-7; TRBD2, the table's D call, was not compared with the DNA. TRBV21-1 is deemed a pseudogene. There are 15 residues in the CDR3. The CDR3 protein is CASSTPGRVCYEQYF. Written as DNA, the CDR3 is TGTGCCAGCAGCACCCCGGGGAGAGTGTGCTACGAGCAGTACTTC.

The chain couples TRBV19 to TRBJ1-1; the D gene is possibly TRBD1 (5 bases). V lost 3 bases, J lost 4 bases, and 15 bases lay in between. Germline V gene lookup returns CDR1 LNHDA and CDR2 SQIVND (reference sequence). This CDR3 has 15 amino acids. DNA of the CDR3: TGTGCCAGTAGTATCTCAGGGTTCGATGGCACTGAAGCTTTCTTT. Its protein is CASSISGFDGTEAFF.

The chain couples TRBV5-1 to TRBJ2-7, with 8 bases lining up with TRBD2. The germline V gene has CDR1 SGHRS and CDR2 YFSETQ. The CDR3 extends over 16 amino acids. J lost 3 bases, V lost 0 bases, and 8 bases had no gene match. CDR3 amino acids: CASSLDIGAGDYEQYF. CDR3 in DNA: TGCGCCAGCAGCTTGGATATCGGAGCGGGAGACTACGAGCAGTACTTC. Full variable domain (remainder filled in from reference TRBV5-1 and TRBJ2-7): KAGVTQTPRYLIKTRGQQVTLSCSPISGHRSVSWYQQTPGQGLQFLFEYFSETQRNKGNFPGRFSGRQFSNSRSEMNVSTLELGDSALYLCASSLDIGAGDYEQYFGPGTRLTVT.

The chain recombines TRBV5-1 with TRBJ2-5, with 13 bases identical to TRBD2. Germline CDR1 and CDR2: SGHRS and YFSETQ. The CDR3 is 15 amino acids. With 7 bases clipped from V and 1 base from J, the junction kept 4 bases outside the gene matches. The CDR3 protein is CASARLAGGQETQYF. The CDR3 DNA follows: TGCGCCAGCGCTCGACTAGCGGGGGGCCAAGAGACCCAGTACTTC. Based on the CDR3 plus reference TRBV5-1 and TRBJ2-5, the full variable domain is KAGVTQTPRYLIKTRGQQVTLSCSPISGHRSVSWYQQTPGQGLQFLFEYFSETQRNKGNFPGRFSGRQFSNSRSEMNVSTLELGDSALYLCASARLAGGQETQYFGPGTRLLVL.

The rearrangement uses TRBV19 and TRBJ1-5; the D gene is possibly TRBD1 (5 bases). Germline CDR1 LNHDA, CDR2 SQIVND (reference sequence). Trimming removed 6 bases from V and 4 bases from J, with 13 bases in between. This CDR3 is 14 amino acids long. In nucleotides, the CDR3 is TGTGCCAGTAGAAGAAGTAGGGGAAATCAGCCCCAGCATTTT. Protein sequence: CASRRSRGNQPQHF.

The chain couples TRBV4-3 to TRBJ2-7; 9 bases are shared with TRBD1. Trimming cost V 3 bases and J 2 bases; bases outside gene matches: 14. Germline V CDR1 and CDR2: LGHNA, YSLEER. This CDR3 region has 18 residues. The CDR3 coding sequence is TGCGCCAGCAGCCACCTAGCGGTAGGGACAGGGATCCCCTACGAGCAGTACTTC. It specifies CASSHLAVGTGIPYEQYF.

This rearrangement joins TRBV4-2 to TRBJ2-3; 9 bases match TRBD2. This CDR3 contains 17 residues. Trimming at V came to 3 bases and at J to 2 bases, leaving 9 bases not matched to a gene. The V gene's germline CDR1 is LGHNA and CDR2 YNFKEQ. CDR3 amino acids: CASSQERAGGPTDTQYF. CDR3 sequence (DNA): TGTGCCAGCAGCCAGGAGAGGGCGGGGGGGCCCACAGATACGCAGTATTTT.

The genes are TRBV7-8 and TRBJ2-4; possible D gene TRBD2, 5 bases. Trimming took off 4 bases at V and 6 bases at J, with 10 bases between the two ends. Per germline, CDR1 SGHVS and CDR2 FQNEAQ. CDR3 length: 13 amino acids. In nucleotides, the CDR3 is TGTGCCAGCAGCTCGGACGCGGGAAACATTCAGTACTTC. Its protein product is CASSSDAGNIQYF.

V gene TRBV18 combines with J gene TRBJ2-4; perhaps TRBD1 as D (6 bases). This CDR3 is built from 14 residues. Trimming removed 5 bases at V and 1 base at J, with 9 bases between. Germline CDR1 and CDR2: KGHSH and LQKENI. The CDR3 coding sequence is TGTGCCAGCTCAACAGGGTTTGCCAAAAACATTCAGTACTTC. Translation: CASSTGFAKNIQYF.

V usage is TRBV9 and J usage is TRBJ1-4; possibly TRBD1 for D (6 bases). The CDR3 consists of 14 residues. CDR1 SGDLS and CDR2 YYNGEE come from the germline V gene. The V and J ends lost 4 bases and 6 bases respectively, with 13 bases between them. CDR3 loop: CASSPGQKYEKLFF. The CDR3 DNA sequence: TGTGCCAGCAGCCCGGGACAAAAGTATGAAAAACTGTTTTTT.

This clone has only a few counts. The chain uses TRBV29-1 and TRBJ1-2, with D perhaps TRBD1 (5 bases). CDR1 is SQVTM, CDR2 ANQGSEA, per germline. This CDR3 comprises 14 residues. Deletions cut 4 bases from V and 7 bases from J, with 19 bases between. The DNA for the CDR3 is TGCAGCGTTGCATCAGGGTACGTTGCTTCTGGCTACACCTTC. Protein: CSVASGYVASGYTF.

The chain is built from TRBV16 and TRBJ2-1; no clear D gene. This CDR3 contains 11 residues. The V end was cut by 4 bases, the J end by 4 bases, with 2 bases between. Germline V CDR1 and CDR2: KGHSY, FQNENV. CDR3 nucleotides: TGTGCCAGCAGCCCGTACAATGAGCAGTTCTTC. Encoded protein: CASSPYNEQFF. The complete variable domain, with remaining parts taken from reference TRBV16 and TRBJ2-1, reads GEEVAQTPKHLVRGEGQKAKLYCAPIKGHSYVFWYQQVLKNEFKFLISFQNENVFDETGMPKERFSAKCLPNSPCSLEIQATKLEDSAVYFCASSPYNEQFFGPGTRLTVL.

The J gene is TRBJ2-2, the V gene TRBV6-6; D possibly corresponds to TRBD2 (5 bases). The CDR3 is 12 amino acids. In germline, CDR1 is MNHNY, CDR2 SVGAGI (reference sequence). Trimming took 6 bases from V and 6 from J, leaving 8 bases between them. The DNA for the CDR3 is TGTGCCAGCAGCCAGCGGCCCGGGGAGCTGTTTTTT. It is translated as CASSQRPGELFF.